A single sample gave rise to the 17 T cell receptor beta chains below, sequenced in a study of T cell responses to AZD1222 COVID-19 vaccine. Data came from immunoSEQ multiplex PCR; TCRdb stores just in-frame clones and leaves some out. Of about 150,000 clones detected, 80% to 95% appear once; the ten largest clones hold about 2.5%. Here the sequenced sample was peripheral blood, taken on day 0 of AZD1222 vaccination. The receptors were sampled from an adult in good health.

CDR3 sequence reads: CASSLATGTGDYEQYF. The CDR3 DNA is TGCGCCAGCAGCTTAGCAACCGGGACAGGGGACTACGAGCAGTACTTC. The chain recombines TRBV5-1 with TRBJ2-7, with 10 bases matching TRBD1. CDR1 and CDR2 from the germline V gene are SGHRS and YFSETQ. This CDR3 has 16 residues. V lost 2 bases, J lost 3 bases, and 8 bases stayed unmatched.

This chain connects TRBV5-1 to TRBJ2-1, with TRBD1 as a possible D gene (6 bases). V lost 7 bases and J lost 0, with 20 bases in between. The CDR3 is 17 residues long. Germline V gives CDR1 SGHRS, CDR2 YFSETQ. The CDR3 protein is CASRISAQGSSYNEQFF. The CDR3 DNA is TGCGCCAGCCGAATAAGCGCCCAGGGGAGCTCCTACAATGAGCAGTTCTTC. The whole variable domain, filled in from reference TRBV5-1 and TRBJ2-1, reads KAGVTQTPRYLIKTRGQQVTLSCSPISGHRSVSWYQQTPGQGLQFLFEYFSETQRNKGNFPGRFSGRQFSNSRSEMNVSTLELGDSALYLCASRISAQGSSYNEQFFGPGTRLTVL.

This clone showed up just once. This chain uses TRBV19 with TRBJ1-5, with 11 bases lining up with TRBD1. Germline CDR1 is LNHDA and CDR2 is SQIVND (reference sequence). CDR3 length: 14 residues. V was pared by 10 bases and J by 6 bases, with 8 bases of the junction left unmatched. This CDR3 is CATQGQGESQPQHF. The DNA of the CDR3 is TGTGCCACCCAGGGACAGGGGGAGTCTCAGCCCCAGCATTTT.

The chain has TRBV5-1 and TRBJ1-6, with D unclear. Trimming took off 6 bases at V and 7 bases at J, with 20 bases between the two ends. CDR1 and CDR2 (germline): SGHRS, YFSETQ. The CDR3 extends over 16 amino acids. The DNA for the CDR3 is TGCGCCAGCACGGTGTCCGCCCGGGCGATGAATTCACCCCTCCACTTT. Translating it yields CASTVSARAMNSPLHF.

The chain couples TRBV18 to TRBJ1-1; a possible D gene is TRBD1 (5 bases). From germline, CDR1 is KGHSH and CDR2 LQKENI. The CDR3 is 14 residues long. The ends were cut back, 0 bases at V and 7 bases at J, with 12 bases in the middle. CDR3 DNA: TGTGCCAGCTCACCACCGCCGGGACGTGATGAAGCTTTCTTT. It specifies CASSPPPGRDEAFF.

The sample holds a few counts of this clone. The CDR3 is CATSDPGLAGRPDTQYF. DNA for the CDR3: TGTGCCACCAGTGACCCTGGACTAGCGGGCAGGCCAGATACGCAGTATTTT. The chain employs TRBV24-1 and TRBJ2-3; TRBD2 matches 11 bases. The germline V gene encodes CDR1 KGHDR and CDR2 SFDVKD. Germline trimming cut 4 bases from V and 4 bases from J; bases unmatched to any gene: 9. This CDR3 has 17 residues.

The V call is TRBV15, the J call TRBJ1-5; a possible D gene is TRBD1 (5 bases). The CDR3 has 16 residues. From germline, CDR1 is LNHNV and CDR2 YYDKDF (reference sequence). V lost 1 base to trimming and J lost 0 bases, with 10 bases between them. The CDR3 is CATSRGGWDSNQPQHF. In nucleotides, the CDR3 is TGTGCCACCAGCAGAGGGGGGTGGGATAGCAATCAGCCCCAGCATTTT.

The CDR3 region is CASSPGPVETQYF. CDR3 sequence (DNA): TGTGCCAGCAGTCCCGGTCCCGTGGAGACCCAGTACTTC. The chain recombines TRBV28 with TRBJ2-5; D is undetermined. This CDR3 is built from 13 residues. CDR1 and CDR2 (germline): MDHEN, SYDVKM. The ends were cut back, 5 bases at V and 5 bases at J, with 12 bases in the middle.

This sequence joins TRBV4-2 and TRBJ2-3; 9 positions match TRBD1. After removal of 3 bases from V and 6 bases from J, the junction contained 4 bases not matched to a gene. This CDR3 has 14 residues. CDR1 and CDR2 from the germline V gene are LGHNA and YNFKEQ. CDR3 DNA sequence: TGTGCCAGCAGCCAGACAGGGGGTGTGGATACGCAGTATTTT. Translated: CASSQTGGVDTQYF.

Written as DNA, the CDR3 is TGCGCCAGCAGCCAAACCATTCTAGCGGGGTGGGCAGATACGCAGTATTTT. Translating gives CASSQTILAGWADTQYF. The genes are TRBV4-1 and TRBJ2-3; 9 bases are shared with TRBD2. Germline CDR1 MGHRA, CDR2 YSYEKL. The CDR3 contains 17 residues. The V segment lost 2 bases and the J segment 4 bases; nucleotides outside the gene matches: 10.

This sequence joins TRBV6-1 and TRBJ1-6; TRBD1 agrees at 7 bases. With V trimmed by 1 base and J by 7 bases, 1 base remained unmatched. Germline V lookup: CDR1 MNHNS, CDR2 SASEGT. The CDR3 runs to 14 residues. The CDR3 coding sequence is TGTGCCAGCAGTGAAGAGGGGGCGAATTCACCCCTCCACTTT. It translates to CASSEEGANSPLHF.

This clone was counted between two and nine times. The chain couples TRBV3-1 (or the pseudogene TRBV3-2) to TRBJ2-3, with 9 bases aligning to TRBD2. The CDR3 loop spans 16 amino acids. V lost 1 base, J lost 10 bases, and 12 bases stayed unmatched. The V gene's germline CDR1 is LGHDT and CDR2 YNNKEL (reference sequence). The CDR3 region is CASSQGLAGPQVAQYF. CDR3 sequence (DNA): TGTGCCAGCAGCCAAGGTCTAGCGGGGCCCCAAGTGGCGCAGTATTTT.

The CDR3 DNA sequence: TGTGCCAGCAGCACCCGTTGGCGGGAGGGTCGCAATGAGCAGTTCTTC. The encoded protein is CASSTRWREGRNEQFF. The genes are TRBV21-1 and TRBJ2-1; TRBD2, the table's D call, lacks a check against the DNA. TRBV21-1 counts as a pseudogene. The CDR3 is made up of 16 amino acids.

The CDR3 DNA follows: TGTGCCAGCAGTGGACAGGGGGGGACTGAAGCTTTCTTT. This gives the protein CASSGQGGTEAFF. The chain couples TRBV2 to TRBJ1-1; 9 bases line up with TRBD1. CDR1 and CDR2 (germline): SNHLY, FYNNEI. This CDR3 is 13 amino acids long. V dropped 4 bases and J dropped 5; count of bases not matched to a gene: 2.

V gene TRBV5-4 combines with J gene TRBJ1-1; D not resolved. Between the trimmed V and J ends, which lost 0 bases and 4 bases, there was a span of 13 bases. Germline V lookup: CDR1 SGHNT, CDR2 YYREEE (reference sequence). The CDR3 runs 15 residues. CDR3 loop: CASSLDPGVGTEAFF. DNA for the CDR3: TGTGCCAGCAGCTTGGACCCCGGGGTAGGCACTGAAGCTTTCTTT.

The chain links TRBV6-1 to TRBJ1-1, with D uncertain. The CDR3 length is 16 residues. V dropped 2 bases and J dropped 1 base, with 14 bases sitting between them. From germline, CDR1 is MNHNS and CDR2 SASEGT. CDR3 protein: CASSENYEGRNTEAFF. CDR3 bases: TGTGCCAGCAGTGAAAACTACGAGGGCAGGAACACTGAAGCTTTCTTT.

This clone ranks as medium-sized. The chain combines TRBV2 with TRBJ1-4; D unresolved. The V and J ends lost 7 bases and 4 bases respectively, with 16 bases between them. The CDR3 is 15 amino acids. From germline, CDR1 is SNHLY and CDR2 FYNNEI. The CDR3 loop is CASKQRVRLNEKLFF. Here the CDR3 DNA reads TGTGCCAGCAAGCAAAGGGTTCGTCTTAATGAAAAACTGTTTTTT.